The clone carrying this T cell receptor (beta chain) was observed a handful of times. After isolation, RNA underwent reverse transcription to generate cDNA as the sequencing template. Only in-frame clones appear in the TCRdb table, and some are missing; sequencing was by immunoSEQ multiplex PCR. Of about 200,000 clones in the sample, 64% were seen once. The data were obtained in a study of CD8+ T cells in alopecia areata. Treatment in this sample: oral pan-JAK inhibitor, 5-10 mg twice daily. Source: CD4+ T cells sorted from blood, taken at week 49, from a patient treated with tofacitinib. This receptor was taken from a human donor with alopecia areata.

CDR3 sequence: CASSQRQGSGYTF. The CDR3 DNA reads as TGCGCCAGCAGCCAGCGACAGGGGTCGGGCTACACCTTC. The chain is built from TRBV4-3 and TRBJ1-2; TRBD1 matches 8 bases. Germline assignment: CDR1 LGHNA and CDR2 YSLEER. The CDR3 sequence is 13 residues long. V dropped 3 bases and J dropped 8; count of bases not matched to a gene: 5.